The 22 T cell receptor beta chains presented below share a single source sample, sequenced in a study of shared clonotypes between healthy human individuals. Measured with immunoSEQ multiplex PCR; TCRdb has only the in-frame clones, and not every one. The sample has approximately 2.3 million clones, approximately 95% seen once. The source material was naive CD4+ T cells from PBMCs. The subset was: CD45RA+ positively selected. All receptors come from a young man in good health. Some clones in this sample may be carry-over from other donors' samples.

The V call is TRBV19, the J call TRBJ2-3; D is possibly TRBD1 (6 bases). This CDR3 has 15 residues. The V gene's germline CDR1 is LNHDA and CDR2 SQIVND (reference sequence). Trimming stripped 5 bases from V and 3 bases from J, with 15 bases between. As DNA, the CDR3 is TGTGCCAGTAGTTTCTCCAGGGGTCGGACAGATACGCAGTATTTT. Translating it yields CASSFSRGRTDTQYF.

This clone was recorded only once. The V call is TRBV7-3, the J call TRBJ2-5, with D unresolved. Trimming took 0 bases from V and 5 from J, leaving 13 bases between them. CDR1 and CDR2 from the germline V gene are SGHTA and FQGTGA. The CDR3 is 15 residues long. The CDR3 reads CASSLTGLVGETQYF. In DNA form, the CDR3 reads TGTGCCAGCAGCTTAACTGGCCTAGTGGGGGAGACCCAGTACTTC.

CDR3 protein: CASSLQGQDTGELFF. The CDR3 region has the DNA TGCGCCAGCAGCTTGCAGGGGCAGGACACCGGGGAGCTGTTTTTT. The chain combines TRBV5-1 with TRBJ2-2; a weak D match, TRBD1 (6 bases). The germline V gene has CDR1 SGHRS and CDR2 YFSETQ. V was pared by 1 base and J by 3 bases, with 10 bases between. CDR3 size: 15 residues.

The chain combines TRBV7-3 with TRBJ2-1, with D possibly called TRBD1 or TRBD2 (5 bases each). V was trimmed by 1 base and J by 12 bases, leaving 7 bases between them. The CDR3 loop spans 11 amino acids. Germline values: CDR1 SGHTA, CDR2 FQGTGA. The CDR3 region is CASSLSGGQFF. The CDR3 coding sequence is TGTGCCAGCAGCTTAAGTGGGGGGCAGTTCTTC.

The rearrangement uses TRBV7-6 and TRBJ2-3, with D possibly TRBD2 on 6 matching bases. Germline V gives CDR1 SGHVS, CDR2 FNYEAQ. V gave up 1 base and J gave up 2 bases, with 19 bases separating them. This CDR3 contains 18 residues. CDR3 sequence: CASSLEGLGRRYTDTQYF. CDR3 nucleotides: TGTGCCAGCAGCTTAGAGGGACTCGGGCGGAGATACACAGATACGCAGTATTTT.

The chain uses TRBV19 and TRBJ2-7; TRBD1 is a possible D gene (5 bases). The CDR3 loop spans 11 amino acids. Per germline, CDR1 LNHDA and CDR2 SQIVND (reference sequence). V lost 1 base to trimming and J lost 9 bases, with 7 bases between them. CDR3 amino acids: CASSIGQLQYF. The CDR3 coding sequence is TGTGCCAGTAGTATAGGACAGTTGCAGTACTTC.

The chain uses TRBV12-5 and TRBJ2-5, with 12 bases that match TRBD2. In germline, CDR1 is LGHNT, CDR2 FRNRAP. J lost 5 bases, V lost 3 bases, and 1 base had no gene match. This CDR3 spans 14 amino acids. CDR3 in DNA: TGTGCTAGTGGTTTAGGACTAGCGGGGGAGACCCAGTACTTC. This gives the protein CASGLGLAGETQYF.

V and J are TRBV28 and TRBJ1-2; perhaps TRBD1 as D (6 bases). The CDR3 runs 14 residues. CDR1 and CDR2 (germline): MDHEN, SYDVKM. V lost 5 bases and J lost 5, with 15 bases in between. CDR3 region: CASSLIQTGYGYTF. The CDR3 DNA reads TGTGCCAGCAGTCTAATACAGACAGGATATGGCTACACCTTC.

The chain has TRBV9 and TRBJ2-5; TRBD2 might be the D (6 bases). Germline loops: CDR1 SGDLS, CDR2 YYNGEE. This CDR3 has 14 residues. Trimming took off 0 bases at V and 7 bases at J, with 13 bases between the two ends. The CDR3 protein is CASSVGRGVGTQYF. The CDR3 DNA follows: TGTGCCAGCAGCGTAGGGCGGGGTGTGGGGACCCAGTACTTC.

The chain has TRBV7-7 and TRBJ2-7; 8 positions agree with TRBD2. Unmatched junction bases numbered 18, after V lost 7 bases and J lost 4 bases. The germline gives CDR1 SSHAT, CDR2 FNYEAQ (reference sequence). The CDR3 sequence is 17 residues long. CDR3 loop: CASIPTGRGPKSYEQYF. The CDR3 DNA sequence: TGTGCCAGCATCCCAACCGGGAGGGGCCCTAAGTCGTACGAGCAGTACTTC.

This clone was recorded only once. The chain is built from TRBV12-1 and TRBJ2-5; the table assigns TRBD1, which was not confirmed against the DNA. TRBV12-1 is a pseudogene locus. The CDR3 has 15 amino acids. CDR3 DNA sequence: TGTGCCAGCAGGGGTGACAGGGCGGCTAGGGAGACCCAGTACTTC. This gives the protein CASRGDRAARETQYF.

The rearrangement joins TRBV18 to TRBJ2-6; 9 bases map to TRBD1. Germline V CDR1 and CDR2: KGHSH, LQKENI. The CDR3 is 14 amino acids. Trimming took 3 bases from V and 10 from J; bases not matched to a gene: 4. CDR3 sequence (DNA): TGTGCCAGCTCACCCGGGACAGGGCTGAACGTCCTGACTTTC. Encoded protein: CASSPGTGLNVLTF.

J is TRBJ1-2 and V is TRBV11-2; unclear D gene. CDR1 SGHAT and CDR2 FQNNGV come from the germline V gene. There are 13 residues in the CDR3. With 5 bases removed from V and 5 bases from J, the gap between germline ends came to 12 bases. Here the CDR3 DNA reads TGTGCCAGCAGCCCAACGGACGGGTATGGCTACACCTTC. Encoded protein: CASSPTDGYGYTF.

The CDR3 spells CATSSPDGYQPQHF. The CDR3 nucleotides are TGTGCCACCAGCAGCCCTGACGGGTATCAGCCCCAGCATTTT. The chain combines TRBV15 with TRBJ1-5; D call uncertain. Trimming cost V 3 bases and J 5 bases, with 11 bases left between them. The CDR3 contains 14 residues. CDR1 and CDR2 from the germline V gene are LNHNV and YYDKDF (reference sequence).

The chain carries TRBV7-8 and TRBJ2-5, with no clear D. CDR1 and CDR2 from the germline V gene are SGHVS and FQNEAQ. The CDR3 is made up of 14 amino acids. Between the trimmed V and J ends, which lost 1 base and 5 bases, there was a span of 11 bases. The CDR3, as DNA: TGTGCCAGCAGCTTAGGATCTCTAGAGGAGACCCAGTACTTC. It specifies CASSLGSLEETQYF.

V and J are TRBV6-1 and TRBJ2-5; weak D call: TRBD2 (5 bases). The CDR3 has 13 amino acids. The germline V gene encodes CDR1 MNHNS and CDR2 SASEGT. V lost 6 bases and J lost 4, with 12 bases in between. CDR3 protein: CASSRGKGETQYF. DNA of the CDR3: TGTGCCAGCAGCAGAGGGAAGGGAGAGACCCAGTACTTC.

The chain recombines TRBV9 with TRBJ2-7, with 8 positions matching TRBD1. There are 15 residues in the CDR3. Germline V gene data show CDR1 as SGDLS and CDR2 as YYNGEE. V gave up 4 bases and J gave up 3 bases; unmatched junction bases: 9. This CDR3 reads CASSPTGTGLYEQYF. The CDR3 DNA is TGTGCCAGCAGCCCGACCGGGACAGGACTCTACGAGCAGTACTTC.

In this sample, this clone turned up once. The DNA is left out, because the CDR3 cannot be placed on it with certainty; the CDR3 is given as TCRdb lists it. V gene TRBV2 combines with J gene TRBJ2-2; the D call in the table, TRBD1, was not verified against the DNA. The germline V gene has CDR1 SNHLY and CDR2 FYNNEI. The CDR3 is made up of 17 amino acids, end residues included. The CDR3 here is CASKRFGPGRNTGELFF.

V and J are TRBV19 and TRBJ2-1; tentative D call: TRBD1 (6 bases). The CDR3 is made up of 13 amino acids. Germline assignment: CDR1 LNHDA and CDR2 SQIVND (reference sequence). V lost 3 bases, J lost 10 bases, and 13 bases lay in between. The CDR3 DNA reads TGTGCCAGTAGTATTGACAGGATAAAGGAGCAGTTCTTC. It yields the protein CASSIDRIKEQFF. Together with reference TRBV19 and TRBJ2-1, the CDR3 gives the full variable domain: DGGITQSPKYLFRKEGQNVTLSCEQNLNHDAMYWYRQDPGQGLRLIYYSQIVNDFQKGDIAEGYSVSREKKESFPLTVTSAQKNPTAFYLCASSIDRIKEQFFGPGTRLTVL.

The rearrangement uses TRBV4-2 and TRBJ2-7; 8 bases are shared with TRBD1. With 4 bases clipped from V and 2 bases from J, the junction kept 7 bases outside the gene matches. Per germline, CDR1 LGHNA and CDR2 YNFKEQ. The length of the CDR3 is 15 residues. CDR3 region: CASSRPGQAAYEQYF. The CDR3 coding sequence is TGTGCCAGCAGCCGACCGGGACAGGCCGCCTACGAGCAGTACTTC.

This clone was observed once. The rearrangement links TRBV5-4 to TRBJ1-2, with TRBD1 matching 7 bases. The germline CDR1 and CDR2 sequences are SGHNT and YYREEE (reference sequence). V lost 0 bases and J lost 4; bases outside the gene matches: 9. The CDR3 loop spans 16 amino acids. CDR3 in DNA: TGTGCCAGCAGCTTGGAAGCAGGGGGAGAAACCTATGGCTACACCTTC. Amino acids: CASSLEAGGETYGYTF.

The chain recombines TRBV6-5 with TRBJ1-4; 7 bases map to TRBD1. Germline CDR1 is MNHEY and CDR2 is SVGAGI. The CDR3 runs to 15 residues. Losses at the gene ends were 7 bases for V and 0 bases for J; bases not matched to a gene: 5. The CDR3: CASTRDSSTNEKLFF. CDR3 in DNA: TGTGCCAGCACCCGGGACAGCTCAACTAATGAAAAACTGTTTTTT.